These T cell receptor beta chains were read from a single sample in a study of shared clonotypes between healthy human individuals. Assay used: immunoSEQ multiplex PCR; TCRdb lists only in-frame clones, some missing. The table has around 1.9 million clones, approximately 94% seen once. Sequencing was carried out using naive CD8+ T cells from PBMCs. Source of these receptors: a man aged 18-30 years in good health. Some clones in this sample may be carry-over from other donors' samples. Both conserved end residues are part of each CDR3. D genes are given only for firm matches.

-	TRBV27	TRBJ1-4	CASSLLGLSGNEKLFF
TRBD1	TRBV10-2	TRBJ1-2	CASSQGGVYGYTF
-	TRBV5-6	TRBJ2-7	CASSFGGSGYEQYF
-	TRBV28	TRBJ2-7	CASSSVGLAYEQYF
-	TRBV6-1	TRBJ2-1	CASSEFSYNEQFF
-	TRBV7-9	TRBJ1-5	CASSPSGSNQPQHF
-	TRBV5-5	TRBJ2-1	CASSFSAAQYQPDNEQFF
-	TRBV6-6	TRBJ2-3	CASSTPTQATDTQYF
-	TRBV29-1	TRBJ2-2	CSVVSGTGELFF
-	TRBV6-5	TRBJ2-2	CASSYVRRDTGELFF
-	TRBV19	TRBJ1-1	CASSSMGWVNTEAFF
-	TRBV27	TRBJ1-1	CASSFQGWNTEAFF
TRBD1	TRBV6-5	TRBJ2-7	CASSPGDSWNEQYF
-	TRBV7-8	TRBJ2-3	CASSLVPGGRTDTQYF
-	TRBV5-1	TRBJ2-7	CASSSGPSNYEQYF
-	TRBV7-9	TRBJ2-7	CASSFFDSGEQYF
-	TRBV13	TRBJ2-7	CASSLGLISYEQYF
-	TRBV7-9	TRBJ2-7	CASSPQSHHEQYF
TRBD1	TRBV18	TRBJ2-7	CASSPLDRAISYEQYF
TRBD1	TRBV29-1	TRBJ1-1	CSAQTGGITEAFF
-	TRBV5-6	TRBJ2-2	CASSLSRNTGELFF
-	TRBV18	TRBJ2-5	CASSSPDSYQETQYF
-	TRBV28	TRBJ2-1	CASSSTRTPGRVGEQFF
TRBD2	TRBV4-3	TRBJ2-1	CASSQSGSSHNEQFF
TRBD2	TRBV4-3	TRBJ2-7	CASSQDPGTSYEQYF
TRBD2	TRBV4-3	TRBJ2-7	CASSQDLAGSYEQYF
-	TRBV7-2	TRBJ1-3	CASNPPGYSGNTIYF
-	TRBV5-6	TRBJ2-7	CASSAQSSYEQYF
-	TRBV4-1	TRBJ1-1	CASSQERRDTEAFF
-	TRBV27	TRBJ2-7	CASSLRGTGIYEQYF
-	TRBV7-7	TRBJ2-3	CASSLGALNTQYF
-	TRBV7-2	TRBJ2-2	CASSLIELAYTGELFF
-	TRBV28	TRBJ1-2	CASSLLNYGYTF
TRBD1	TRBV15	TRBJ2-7	CATSISRGSSYEQYF
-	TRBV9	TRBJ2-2	CASSPPTSTGELFF
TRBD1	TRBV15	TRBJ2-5	CATSRATGEQETQYF
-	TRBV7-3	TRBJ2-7	CASSLVAPPYEQYF
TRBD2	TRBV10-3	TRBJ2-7	CAIRISTIAGGPSGEQYF
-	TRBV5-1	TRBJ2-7	CASSFSSYEQYF
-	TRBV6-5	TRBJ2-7	CASSYSNGLSYEQYF
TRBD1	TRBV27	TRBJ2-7	CASSLTQNRGLYEQYF
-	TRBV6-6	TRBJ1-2	CASSYSNEGLKYGYTF
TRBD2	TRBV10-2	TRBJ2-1	CASSESSVAGQYNEQFF
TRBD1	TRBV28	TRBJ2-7	CASSNSQPLRQGPFSYEQYF
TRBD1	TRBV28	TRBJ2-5	CASSRTGPSIKTQYF
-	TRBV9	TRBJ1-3	CASSTAGISGNTIYF
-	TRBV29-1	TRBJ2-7	CSVEGDSYEQYF
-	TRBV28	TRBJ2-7	CASSFPGASEQYF
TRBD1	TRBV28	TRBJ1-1	CATLLTGGTEAFF
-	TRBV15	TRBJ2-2	CATSRDFTGHRTGELFF
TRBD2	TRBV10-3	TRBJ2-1	CATRTSGSSPYNEQFF
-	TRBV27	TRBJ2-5	CASSLGAGMRETQYF
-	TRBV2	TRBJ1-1	CASSPGQSTEAFF
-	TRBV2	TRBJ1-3	CASSDRGLGAGNTIYF
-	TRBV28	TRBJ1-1	CASSLRAAEAFF